The clone carrying this T cell receptor (beta chain) was recorded at least ten times. The data originate from a study of neurological immune-mediated disorders. V lost 4 bases and J lost 1; bases outside the gene matches: 7. The CDR3 spans 15 residues. Germline CDR1 and CDR2: SQVTM and ANQGSEA. TCRdb fed the 5' RACE reads into MiXCR, producing one record per CDR3 protein. Of roughly 45,000 distinct CDR3 sequences listed, roughly 14% are singletons. Indicated time point: longitudinal time-point 3. The sample taken for sequencing was PBMCs. J is TRBJ1-2 and V is TRBV29-1, with 9 bases matching TRBD1. The clonotype comes from a young man in good health. The CDR3 nucleotides are TGCAGCGTTGCGGCGTGGGACAGGGTTAACTATGGCTACACCTTC. It codes for CSVAAWDRVNYGYTF.